A selection of T cell receptor beta chains follows, all from one sample in a study of CD8 T cells in ankylosing spondylitis. Using its own MiXCR run on the 5' RACE reads, TCRdb lists one record per CDR3 protein. The table records 500,000 to 550,000 distinct CDR3 sequences, about an eighth of them present only once. Sequences were obtained from blood, either unsorted or a sorted T cell fraction (not recorded which). Every receptor here comes from a male donor with ankylosing spondylitis. The CDR3 runs from the conserved cysteine through the conserved F or W. The D gene is left open where the match is weak. Expanded clones get a size class; other rows say once, few or many, or leave the size out.

.	TRBJ2-3	few	TRBV2	TGTGCCAGCAGTGACCTAGCAACAGATACGCAGTATTTT	CASSDLATDTQYF
.	TRBJ1-2	.	TRBV5-1	TGCGCCAGCAGCTGGCCCCCGGGGGGCTACACCTTC	CASSWPPGGYTF
.	TRBJ2-7	.	TRBV2	TGTGCCAGCACAACGGAGTCCTACGAGCAGTACTTC	CASTTESYEQYF
TRBD2	TRBJ2-1	.	TRBV2	TGTGCCAGCAGTGGGACTAGCGGGAGGGTTTCCTACAATGAGCAGTTCTTC	CASSGTSGRVSYNEQFF
.	TRBJ2-1	.	TRBV28	TGTGCCAGCAGTCCCCAGGCTGGCGTCAGCTCCTACAATGAGCAGTTCTTC	CASSPQAGVSSYNEQFF
.	TRBJ1-5	few	TRBV12-3/TRBV12-4	TGTGCCAGCACTAAAACAGAACCGGGGGTCCGTCAGCCCCAGCATTTT	CASTKTEPGVRQPQHF
TRBD1	TRBJ1-6	.	TRBV20-1	TGCAGTGCCGTGACAGGGTCAGCGAATTCACCCCTCCACTTT	CSAVTGSANSPLHF
.	TRBJ2-7	.	TRBV7-8	TGTGCCAGCAGCTCCGGAGGGCACGAGCAGTACTTC	CASSSGGHEQYF
TRBD2	TRBJ2-3	few	TRBV7-2	TGTGCCAGCAGTTTTAGACTAGCGGTTGGCACAGATACGCAGTATTTT	CASSFRLAVGTDTQYF
.	TRBJ1-5	few	TRBV20-1	TGCAGTGCTAGTGAACCCGGGGCTAGCAATCAGCCCCAGCATTTT	CSASEPGASNQPQHF
.	TRBJ1-6	.	TRBV20-1	TGCAGTGCTAGAGACTTAGTCTCTAAACCCCTCCACTTT	CSARDLVSKPLHF
TRBD1	TRBJ2-1	few	TRBV7-9	TGTGCCAGCAGCAGGGGGCCCCGGACGGATGAGCAGTTCTTC	CASSRGPRTDEQFF
TRBD2	TRBJ2-3	.	TRBV25-1	TGTGCCAGCAGTGAAGTTAGCGGGGTCAGCACAGATACGCAGTATTTT	CASSEVSGVSTDTQYF
TRBD1	TRBJ2-7	.	TRBV2	TGTGCCAGCAGTGGGAACAGGGGGCCCTCCTACGAGCAGTACTTC	CASSGNRGPSYEQYF
.	TRBJ2-1	many	TRBV4-1	TGCGCCAGCAGCCGGGACGGTAGTTCCTACAATGAGCAGTTCTTC	CASSRDGSSYNEQFF
.	TRBJ1-5	few	TRBV20-1	TGCAGTGCTAGGGTGCAGACCCGGGCCAATCAGCCCCAGCATTTT	CSARVQTRANQPQHF
.	TRBJ2-3	.	TRBV11-2	TGTGCCAGCAGCTTTGCGGGGGCTAGCACAGATACGCAGTATTTT	CASSFAGASTDTQYF
TRBD1	TRBJ2-7	.	TRBV27	TGTGCCAGCAGTTCCCCAACGACAGGGAACAGCTACGAGCAGTACTTC	CASSSPTTGNSYEQYF
.	TRBJ2-1	.	TRBV15	TGTGCCACCAGCAGAGTTCAGGGTATACGCAATGAGCAGTTCTTC	CATSRVQGIRNEQFF
TRBD1	TRBJ2-1	many	TRBV3-1	TGTGCCAGCAGCCACCTGACAGGGCACGATGAGCAGTTCTTC	CASSHLTGHDEQFF
.	TRBJ1-6	.	TRBV27	TGTGCCAGTGGGGGACGCTCCTATAATTCACCCCTCCACTTT	CASGGRSYNSPLHF
.	TRBJ2-1	few	TRBV20-1	TGCAGTGCTAGAACCTTTCGGGGTGAGCGGAGCTCCTACAATGAGCAGTTCTTC	CSARTFRGERSSYNEQFF
TRBD1	TRBJ2-1	.	TRBV11-3	TGTGCCAGCAGCTTAGGTGGGACAGGGGTTGACAATGAGCAGTTCTTC	CASSLGGTGVDNEQFF
.	TRBJ1-6	many	TRBV3-1	TGTGCCAGCAGCCAAAATTCACCCCTCCACTTT	CASSQNSPLHF
.	TRBJ1-3	.	TRBV5-6	TGTGCCAGCAGCTGGGGGGCAGGGAGCTTCGGAAACACCATATATTTT	CASSWGAGSFGNTIYF
.	TRBJ2-3	many	TRBV11-2	TGTGCCAGCAGCGGCGGAATCACAGATACGCAGTATTTT	CASSGGITDTQYF
.	TRBJ2-7	few	TRBV6-2/TRBV6-3	TGTGCCAGCAGTTACCCTCGGGACGGGTCCTACGAGCAGTACTTC	CASSYPRDGSYEQYF
.	TRBJ1-1	.	TRBV10-2	TGCGCCAGCAGGGGTGCGAGCACTGAAGCTTTCTTT	CASRGASTEAFF
.	TRBJ2-5	few	TRBV7-9	TGTGCCAGCAGCTTAGGGGGTACAGAGACCCAGTACTTC	CASSLGGTETQYF
.	TRBJ2-5	.	TRBV11-2	TGTGCCAGCAGCTCCCGGGGCTACCAAGAGACCCAGTACTTC	CASSSRGYQETQYF
.	TRBJ1-3	many	TRBV5-1	TGCGCCAGCAGTCCCGGACCTTCTGGAAACACCATATATTTT	CASSPGPSGNTIYF